These 13 T cell receptor beta chains were all obtained from the same sample, sequenced in a study of T cell responses to AZD1222 COVID-19 vaccine. Sequencing was performed with immunoSEQ multiplex PCR; in TCRdb, only in-frame clones are kept and a portion is missing. The sample consists of 29,000 or so clones, roughly 93% of them appearing once. Sequences were derived from peripheral blood, sampled on day 0 of AZD1222 vaccination. These TCRs come from an adult in good health.

The rearrangement links TRBV5-1 to TRBJ1-5, with TRBD1 as a possible D gene (5 bases). The CDR3 covers 15 residues. Germline CDR1 and CDR2: SGHRS and YFSETQ. V gave up 4 bases and J gave up 2 bases, with 13 bases separating them. The CDR3 nucleotides are TGCGCCAGCAGCCCGGTGGGGGGAGGCAATCAGCCCCAGCATTTT. As protein: CASSPVGGGNQPQHF.

This chain connects TRBV2 to TRBJ1-3, with 7 bases aligning to TRBD1. CDR3 length: 15 residues. The germline V gene has CDR1 SNHLY and CDR2 FYNNEI. V gave up 6 bases and J gave up 0 bases; unmatched junction bases: 5. The CDR3 protein is CASRPGTVSGNTIYF. CDR3 coding DNA: TGTGCCAGCAGGCCCGGGACAGTCTCTGGAAACACCATATATTTT. Complete variable domain (other parts from reference TRBV2 and TRBJ1-3): EPEVTQTPSHQVTQMGQEVILRCVPISNHLYFYWYRQILGQKVEFLVSFYNNEISEKSEIFDDQFSVERPDGSNFTLKIRSTKLEDSAMYFCASRPGTVSGNTIYFGEGSWLTVV.

This rearrangement joins TRBV6-5 to TRBJ1-2; D ambiguous. The CDR3 is 13 residues long. The V end was cut by 0 bases, the J end by 6 bases, with 8 bases between. Germline V gene sequence: CDR1 MNHEY, CDR2 SVGAGI. CDR3 in amino acids: CASSYSGVDGYTF. The CDR3 coding sequence is TGTGCCAGCAGTTACTCTGGGGTCGATGGCTACACCTTC.

The V call is TRBV3-1 (or the pseudogene TRBV3-2), the J call TRBJ1-4; 8 nucleotides line up with TRBD1. This CDR3 has 18 amino acids. CDR1 LGHDT and CDR2 YNNKEL come from the germline V gene (reference sequence). V lost 4 bases and J lost 0; bases outside the gene matches: 10. CDR3 sequence (DNA): TGTGCCAGCAGCCCATGGACAGGGACAAAAGCAACTAATGAAAAACTGTTTTTT. This sequence encodes CASSPWTGTKATNEKLFF.

The CDR3 sequence is CASNPDGEKLFF. The CDR3 coding sequence is TGTGCCAGTAACCCGGACGGTGAAAAACTGTTTTTT. The chain links TRBV19 to TRBJ1-4; D not resolved. The CDR3 runs to 12 residues. Trimming shortened V by 7 bases and J by 7 bases, and 10 bases separated the two germline ends. Germline CDR1 and CDR2: LNHDA and SQIVND (reference sequence).

V is TRBV5-5 and J is TRBJ1-5; D call uncertain. This CDR3 spans 14 amino acids. Germline lookup yields CDR1 SGHKS and CDR2 YYEKEE (reference sequence). V was clipped by 4 bases and J by 2 bases, with 10 bases between them. The CDR3 sequence is CASSPQVGNQPQHF. In nucleotides, the CDR3 is TGTGCCAGCAGCCCCCAGGTGGGCAATCAGCCCCAGCATTTT.

CDR3 nucleotides: TGTGCCAGCAGGTTTATTAGCGGCTACAATGAGCAGTTCTTC. Protein: CASRFISGYNEQFF. This sequence joins TRBV28 and TRBJ2-1, with a possible D match to TRBD2 (6 bases). Trimming pared 6 bases from V and 3 bases from J, leaving 12 bases between. Germline lookup yields CDR1 MDHEN and CDR2 SYDVKM. The CDR3 contains 14 residues.

The chain carries TRBV5-4 and TRBJ2-7; no firm D call. The V gene's germline CDR1 is SGHNT and CDR2 YYREEE (reference sequence). V was cut by 0 bases and J by 0 bases, with 10 bases left in between. The CDR3 spans 15 residues. This CDR3 is CASSLGRMSSYEQYF. The CDR3 DNA reads as TGTGCCAGCAGCTTGGGGCGGATGAGCTCCTACGAGCAGTACTTC.

Here the CDR3 DNA reads TGTGCCAGCAGCCCCCGGGATTCTGCCCCCTATAATTCACCCCTCCACTTT. Encoded protein: CASSPRDSAPYNSPLHF. The chain recombines TRBV13 with TRBJ1-6; no clear D. The germline CDR1 and CDR2 sequences are PRHDT and FYEKMQ (reference sequence). The length of the CDR3 is 17 residues. Trimming took off 5 bases at V and 2 bases at J, with 16 bases between the two ends.

The table lists this clone with a few counts. This chain links TRBV11-2 with TRBJ2-7, with a tentative D call TRBD1 (5 bases). The CDR3 spans 16 residues. Trimming left V 5 bases short and J 2 bases short, with 19 bases between. The germline V gene encodes CDR1 SGHAT and CDR2 FQNNGV. CDR3 region: CASSPLGQRSTYEQYF. Here the CDR3 DNA reads TGTGCCAGCAGCCCCTTAGGACAACGTAGCACCTACGAGCAGTACTTC.

This sequence joins TRBV7-2 and TRBJ1-2, with D perhaps TRBD1 (6 bases). CDR3 length: 16 residues. The germline V gene has CDR1 SGHTA and CDR2 FQGNSA. The germline V and J ends were trimmed by 1 base and 4 bases, with 16 bases remaining between them. The CDR3 spells CASSLGWGGAGYGYTF. CDR3 nucleotide sequence: TGTGCCAGCAGCTTAGGTTGGGGGGGGGCTGGCTATGGCTACACCTTC.

This clone was seen just once. The J gene is TRBJ2-5, the V gene TRBV7-9, with TRBD2 as a possible D gene (6 bases). Between the trimmed V and J ends, which lost 5 bases and 4 bases, there was a span of 17 bases. In germline, CDR1 is SEHNR, CDR2 FQNEAQ (reference sequence). There are 15 residues in the CDR3. The CDR3 protein is CASSVGLTLVETQYF. The CDR3 bases are TGTGCCAGCAGCGTCGGACTAACCTTAGTAGAGACCCAGTACTTC.

This chain links TRBV5-1 with TRBJ2-7; a weak D match, TRBD1 (6 bases). Germline CDR1 is SGHRS and CDR2 is YFSETQ. Deletions cut 3 bases from V and 0 bases from J, with 13 bases between. This CDR3 comprises 15 residues. The CDR3: CASSWGTSSSYEQYF. DNA for the CDR3: TGCGCCAGCAGCTGGGGGACATCTAGCTCCTACGAGCAGTACTTC.